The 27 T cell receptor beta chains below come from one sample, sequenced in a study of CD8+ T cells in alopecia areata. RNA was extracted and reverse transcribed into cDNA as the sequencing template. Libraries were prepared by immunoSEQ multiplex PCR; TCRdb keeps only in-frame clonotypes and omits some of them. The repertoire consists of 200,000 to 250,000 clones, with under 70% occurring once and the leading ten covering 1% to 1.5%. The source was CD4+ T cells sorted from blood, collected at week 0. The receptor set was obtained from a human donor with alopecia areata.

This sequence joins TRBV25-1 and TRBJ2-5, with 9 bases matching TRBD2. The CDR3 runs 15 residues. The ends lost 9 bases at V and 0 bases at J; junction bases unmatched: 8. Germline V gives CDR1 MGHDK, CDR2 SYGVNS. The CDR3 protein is CASGPLAGYQETQYF. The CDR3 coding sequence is TGTGCCAGTGGGCCGCTAGCGGGGTACCAAGAGACCCAGTACTTC.

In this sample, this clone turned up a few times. CDR3 DNA sequence: TGTGCCAGCAGCTCACAGGAAGGGGCCACTGAAGCTTTCTTT. It specifies CASSSQEGATEAFF. The V call is TRBV7-9, the J call TRBJ1-1, with a possible D match to TRBD1 (5 bases). This CDR3 region has 14 residues. V lost 4 bases to trimming and J lost 4 bases, with 13 bases between them. Per germline, CDR1 SEHNR and CDR2 FQNEAQ (reference sequence). Supplemented by reference TRBV7-9 and TRBJ1-1, the full variable domain reads DTGVSQNPRHKITKRGQNVTFRCDPISEHNRLYWYRQTLGQGPEFLTYFQNEAQLEKSRLLSDRFSAERPKGSFSTLEIQRTEQGDSAMYLCASSSQEGATEAFFGQGTRLTVV.

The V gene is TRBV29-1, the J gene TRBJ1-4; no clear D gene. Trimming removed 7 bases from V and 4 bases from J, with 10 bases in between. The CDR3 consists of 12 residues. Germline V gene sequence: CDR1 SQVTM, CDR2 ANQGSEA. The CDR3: CSGLGFNEKLFF. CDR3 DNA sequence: TGCAGCGGTCTCGGATTTAATGAAAAACTGTTTTTT. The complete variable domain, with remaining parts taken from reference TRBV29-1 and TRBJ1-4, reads SAVISQKPSRDICQRGTSLTIQCQVDSQVTMMFWYRQQPGQSLTLIATANQGSEATYESGFVIDKFPISRPNLTFSTLTVSNMSPEDSSIYLCSGLGFNEKLFFGSGTQLSVL.

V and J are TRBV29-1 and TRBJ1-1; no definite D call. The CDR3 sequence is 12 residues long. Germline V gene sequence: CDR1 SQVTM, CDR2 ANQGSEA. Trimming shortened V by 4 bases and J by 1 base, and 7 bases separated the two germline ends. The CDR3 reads CSVGRANTEAFF. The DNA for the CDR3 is TGCAGCGTTGGCCGGGCGAACACTGAAGCTTTCTTT.

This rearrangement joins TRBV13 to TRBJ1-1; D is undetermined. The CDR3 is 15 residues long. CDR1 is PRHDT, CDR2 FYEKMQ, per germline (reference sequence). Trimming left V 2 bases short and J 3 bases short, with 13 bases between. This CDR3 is CASSLMPDWDTEAFF. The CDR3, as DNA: TGTGCCAGCAGCTTAATGCCGGATTGGGACACTGAAGCTTTCTTT.

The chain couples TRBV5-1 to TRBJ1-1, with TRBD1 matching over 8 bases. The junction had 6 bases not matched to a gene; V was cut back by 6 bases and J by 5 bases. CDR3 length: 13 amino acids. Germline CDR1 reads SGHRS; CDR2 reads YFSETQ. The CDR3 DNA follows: TGCGCCAGCACCACTAACAGGGGGACTGAAGCTTTCTTT. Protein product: CASTTNRGTEAFF.

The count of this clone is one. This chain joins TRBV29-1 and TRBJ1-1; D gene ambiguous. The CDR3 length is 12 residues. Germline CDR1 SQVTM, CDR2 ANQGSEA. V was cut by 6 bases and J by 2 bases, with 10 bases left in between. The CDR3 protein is CSVLGVNTEAFF. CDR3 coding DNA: TGCAGCGTCCTAGGAGTAAACACTGAAGCTTTCTTT.

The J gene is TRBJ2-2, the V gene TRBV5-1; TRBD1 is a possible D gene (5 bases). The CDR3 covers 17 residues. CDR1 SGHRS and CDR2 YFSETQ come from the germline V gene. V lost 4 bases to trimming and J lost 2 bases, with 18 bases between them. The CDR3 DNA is TGCGCCAGCAGCCAATTTCGACAGTCCCCAAACACCGGGGAGCTGTTTTTT. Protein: CASSQFRQSPNTGELFF.

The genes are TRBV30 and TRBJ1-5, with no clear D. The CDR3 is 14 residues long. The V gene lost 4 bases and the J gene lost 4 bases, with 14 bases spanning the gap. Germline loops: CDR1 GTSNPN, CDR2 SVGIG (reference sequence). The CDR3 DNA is TGTGCCTGGACCCCTCGGGGTTATAATCAGCCCCAGCATTTT. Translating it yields CAWTPRGYNQPQHF.

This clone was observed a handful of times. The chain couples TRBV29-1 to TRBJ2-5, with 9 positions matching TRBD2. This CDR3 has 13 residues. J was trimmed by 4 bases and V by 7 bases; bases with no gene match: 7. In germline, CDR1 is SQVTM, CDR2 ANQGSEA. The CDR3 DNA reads TGCAGCGGAGCGGGGGGCCAAGGAGAGACCCAGTACTTC. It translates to CSGAGGQGETQYF.

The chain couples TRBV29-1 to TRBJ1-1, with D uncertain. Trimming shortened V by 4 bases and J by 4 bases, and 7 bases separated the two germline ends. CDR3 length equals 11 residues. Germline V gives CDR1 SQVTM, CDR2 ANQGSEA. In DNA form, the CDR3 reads TGCAGCGTTGCCTACGTCACTGAAGCTTTCTTT. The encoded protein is CSVAYVTEAFF. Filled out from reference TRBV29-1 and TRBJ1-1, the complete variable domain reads SAVISQKPSRDICQRGTSLTIQCQVDSQVTMMFWYRQQPGQSLTLIATANQGSEATYESGFVIDKFPISRPNLTFSTLTVSNMSPEDSSIYLCSVAYVTEAFFGQGTRLTVV.

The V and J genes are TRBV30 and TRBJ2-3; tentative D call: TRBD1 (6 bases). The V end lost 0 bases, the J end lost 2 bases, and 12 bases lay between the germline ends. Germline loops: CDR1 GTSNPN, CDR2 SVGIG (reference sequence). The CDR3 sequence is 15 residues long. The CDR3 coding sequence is TGTGCCTGGAGTGTACAAAAGGGACACACAGATACGCAGTATTTT. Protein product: CAWSVQKGHTDTQYF.

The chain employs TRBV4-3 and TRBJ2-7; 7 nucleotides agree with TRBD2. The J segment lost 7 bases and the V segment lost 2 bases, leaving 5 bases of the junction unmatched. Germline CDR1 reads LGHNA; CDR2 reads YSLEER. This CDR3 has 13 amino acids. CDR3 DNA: TGCGCCAGCAGCCAACAACGGGAGGATGAGCAGTACTTC. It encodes CASSQQREDEQYF.

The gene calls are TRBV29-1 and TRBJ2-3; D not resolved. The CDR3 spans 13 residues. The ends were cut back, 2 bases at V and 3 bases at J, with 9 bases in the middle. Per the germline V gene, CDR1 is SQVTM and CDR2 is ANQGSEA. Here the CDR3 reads CSVEPQSTDTQYF. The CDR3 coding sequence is TGCAGCGTTGAACCCCAGTCTACAGATACGCAGTATTTT.

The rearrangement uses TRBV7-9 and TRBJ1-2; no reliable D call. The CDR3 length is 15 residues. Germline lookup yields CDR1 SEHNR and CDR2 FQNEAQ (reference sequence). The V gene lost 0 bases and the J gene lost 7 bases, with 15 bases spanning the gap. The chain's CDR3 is CASSLALVDEGGYTF. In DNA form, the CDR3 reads TGTGCCAGCAGCTTAGCGCTTGTGGACGAGGGTGGCTACACCTTC.

CDR3 nucleotide sequence: TGTGCCAGCAGTGAATATAGGACAGGGAACACAGATACGCAGTATTTT. Translated: CASSEYRTGNTDTQYF. The chain employs TRBV25-1 and TRBJ2-3; 8 positions match TRBD1. Germline loops: CDR1 MGHDK, CDR2 SYGVNS. This CDR3 comprises 16 residues. V shed 0 bases, J shed 2 bases, and the junction held 4 bases outside the gene matches.

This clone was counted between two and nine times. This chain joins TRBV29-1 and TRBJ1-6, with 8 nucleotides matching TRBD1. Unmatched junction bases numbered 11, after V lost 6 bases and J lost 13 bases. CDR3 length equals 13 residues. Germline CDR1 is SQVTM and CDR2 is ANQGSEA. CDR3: CSVKTGALSPLHF. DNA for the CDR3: TGCAGCGTGAAGACAGGGGCCTTGTCTCCCCTCCACTTT.

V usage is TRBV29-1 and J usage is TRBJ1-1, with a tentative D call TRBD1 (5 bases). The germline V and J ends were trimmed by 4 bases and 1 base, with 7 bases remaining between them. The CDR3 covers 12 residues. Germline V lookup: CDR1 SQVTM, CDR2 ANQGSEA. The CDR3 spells CSVGGPNTEAFF. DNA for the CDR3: TGCAGCGTTGGGGGACCGAACACTGAAGCTTTCTTT. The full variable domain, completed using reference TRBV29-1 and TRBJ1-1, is SAVISQKPSRDICQRGTSLTIQCQVDSQVTMMFWYRQQPGQSLTLIATANQGSEATYESGFVIDKFPISRPNLTFSTLTVSNMSPEDSSIYLCSVGGPNTEAFFGQGTRLTVV.

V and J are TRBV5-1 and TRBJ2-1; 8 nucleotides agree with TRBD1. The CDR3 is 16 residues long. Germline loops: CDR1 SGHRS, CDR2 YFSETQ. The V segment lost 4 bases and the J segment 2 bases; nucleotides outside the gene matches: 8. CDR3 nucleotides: TGCGCCAGCAGCCCCGCCGGGACAGGAGCCTACAATGAGCAGTTCTTC. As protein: CASSPAGTGAYNEQFF.

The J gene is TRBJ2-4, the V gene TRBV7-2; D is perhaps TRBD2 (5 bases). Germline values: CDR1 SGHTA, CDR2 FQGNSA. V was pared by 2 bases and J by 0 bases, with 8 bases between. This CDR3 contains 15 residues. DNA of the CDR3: TGTGCCAGCAGCTTAATGCGGGCAGCCAAAAACATTCAGTACTTC. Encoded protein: CASSLMRAAKNIQYF.

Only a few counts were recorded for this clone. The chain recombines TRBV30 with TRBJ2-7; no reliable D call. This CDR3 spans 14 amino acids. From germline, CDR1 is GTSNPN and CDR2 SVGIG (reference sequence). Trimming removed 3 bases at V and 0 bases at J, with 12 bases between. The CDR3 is CAWSDYEDSYEQYF. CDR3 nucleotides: TGTGCCTGGAGCGATTACGAAGACTCCTACGAGCAGTACTTC. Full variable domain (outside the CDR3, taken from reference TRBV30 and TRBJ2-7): SQTIHQWPATLVQPVGSPLSLECTVEGTSNPNLYWYRQAAGRGLQLLFYSVGIGQISSEVPQNLSASRPQDRQFILSSKKLLLSDSGFYLCAWSDYEDSYEQYFGPGTRLTVT.

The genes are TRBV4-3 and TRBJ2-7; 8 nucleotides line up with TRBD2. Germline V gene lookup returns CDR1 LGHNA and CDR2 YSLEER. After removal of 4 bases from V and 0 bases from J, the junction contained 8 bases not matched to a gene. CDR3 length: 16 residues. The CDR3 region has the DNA TGCGCCAGCAGCCCCTCTAGAGCGGGGGTCTCCTACGAGCAGTACTTC. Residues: CASSPSRAGVSYEQYF.

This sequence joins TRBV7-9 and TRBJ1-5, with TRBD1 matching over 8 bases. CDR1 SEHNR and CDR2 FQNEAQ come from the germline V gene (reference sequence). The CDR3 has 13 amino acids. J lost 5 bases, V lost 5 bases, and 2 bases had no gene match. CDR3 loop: CASSGTGDQPQHF. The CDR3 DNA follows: TGTGCCAGCAGCGGGACAGGTGATCAGCCCCAGCATTTT.

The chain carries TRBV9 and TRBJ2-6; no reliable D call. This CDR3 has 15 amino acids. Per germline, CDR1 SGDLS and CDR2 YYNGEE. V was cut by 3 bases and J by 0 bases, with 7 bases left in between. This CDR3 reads CASSGRLSGANVLTF. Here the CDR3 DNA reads TGTGCCAGCAGCGGACGGCTCTCTGGGGCCAACGTCCTGACTTTC.

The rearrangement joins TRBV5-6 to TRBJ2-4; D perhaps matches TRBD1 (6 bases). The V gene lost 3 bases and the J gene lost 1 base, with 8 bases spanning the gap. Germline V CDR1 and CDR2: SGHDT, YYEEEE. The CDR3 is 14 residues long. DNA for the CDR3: TGTGCCAGCAGCTCGCAGGGGGCCAAAAACATTCAGTACTTC. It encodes CASSSQGAKNIQYF.

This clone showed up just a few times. CDR3 sequence: CAWSTSGGARETQYF. In DNA, the CDR3 is TGTGCCTGGAGTACTAGCGGGGGGGCCAGAGAGACCCAGTACTTC. The chain employs TRBV30 and TRBJ2-5; 13 bases match TRBD2. Germline CDR1 GTSNPN, CDR2 SVGIG (reference sequence). The CDR3 is 15 residues long. The junction had 4 bases not matched to a gene; V was cut back by 2 bases and J by 4 bases.

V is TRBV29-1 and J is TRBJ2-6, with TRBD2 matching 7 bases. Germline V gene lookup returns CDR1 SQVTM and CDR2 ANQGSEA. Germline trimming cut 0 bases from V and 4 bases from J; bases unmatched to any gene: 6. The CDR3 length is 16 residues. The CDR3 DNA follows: TGCAGCGTTGAAGATACGGGAGGCGCCGGGGCCAACGTCCTGACTTTC. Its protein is CSVEDTGGAGANVLTF.